The 16 T cell receptor beta chains below were found in one sample sequenced in a study of shared clonotypes between healthy human individuals. Clones were read by immunoSEQ multiplex PCR, and TCRdb kept only the in-frame ones, dropping some. The table shows about 1 million clones, with 65% to 75% occurring only once. Sequenced: memory CD4+ T cells sorted from blood. Subset of the sample: CD45RA-negative fraction. The receptors come from a man aged 18 to 30 in good health.

A note on this clone: Other DNA sequences within the sample encode an identical CDR3. The chain links TRBV2 to TRBJ2-7; D is possibly TRBD2 (6 bases). V gave up 7 bases and J gave up 3 bases, with 22 bases separating them. The CDR3 is 16 residues long. Germline values: CDR1 SNHLY, CDR2 FYNNEI. The chain's CDR3 is CASKGRGLAEYYEQYF. CDR3 bases: TGTGCCAGCAAGGGACGAGGGTTAGCGGAGTACTACGAGCAGTACTTC. The whole variable domain, remainder taken from reference TRBV2 and TRBJ2-7, is EPEVTQTPSHQVTQMGQEVILRCVPISNHLYFYWYRQILGQKVEFLVSFYNNEISEKSEIFDDQFSVERPDGSNFTLKIRSTKLEDSAMYFCASKGRGLAEYYEQYFGPGTRLTVT.

The chain joins TRBV5-1 to TRBJ2-3; D is perhaps TRBD1 (5 bases). The germline V and J ends were trimmed by 3 bases and 2 bases, with 13 bases remaining between them. Looked up from germline, CDR1 is SGHRS and CDR2 is YFSETQ. There are 15 residues in the CDR3. This CDR3 is CASSSDIHYTDTQYF. As DNA, the CDR3 is TGCGCCAGCAGCTCGGACATTCATTACACAGATACGCAGTATTTT.

V gene TRBV5-4 combines with J gene TRBJ2-5, with a tentative D call TRBD2 (7 bases). Germline lookup yields CDR1 SGHNT and CDR2 YYREEE (reference sequence). This CDR3 region has 14 residues. V was trimmed by 4 bases and J by 3 bases, leaving 13 bases between them. The CDR3 DNA is TGTGCCAGCAGCCGAGGGGGGGTCAAAGAGACCCAGTACTTC. It codes for CASSRGGVKETQYF.

V usage is TRBV28 and J usage is TRBJ2-7; 8 bases fit TRBD1. From germline, CDR1 is MDHEN and CDR2 SYDVKM. Unmatched junction bases numbered 10, after V lost 6 bases and J lost 9 bases. The CDR3 covers 13 residues. CDR3 DNA: TGTGCCAGCAGGGGCGGACAGGGAAGCGTGCAGTACTTC. This codes for CASRGGQGSVQYF.

The rearrangement links TRBV5-4 to TRBJ2-3; 9 bases agree with TRBD2. Germline V gives CDR1 SGHNT, CDR2 YYREEE (reference sequence). The V and J ends lost 6 bases and 0 bases, in that order; junction bases with no gene match: 8. This CDR3 is 16 amino acids long. The CDR3 region is CASTASGVASTDTQYF. The CDR3 DNA follows: TGTGCCAGCACGGCTAGCGGGGTTGCTAGCACAGATACGCAGTATTTT.

The chain is built from TRBV6-5 and TRBJ2-5; unclear D gene. Between the trimmed V and J ends, which lost 4 bases and 1 base, there was a span of 13 bases. Germline-derived CDR1 and CDR2 are MNHEY and SVGAGI. The CDR3 loop spans 15 amino acids. The CDR3 here is CASSLATPVQETQYF. DNA for the CDR3: TGTGCCAGCAGTTTGGCTACTCCCGTCCAAGAGACCCAGTACTTC.

The chain employs TRBV6-5 and TRBJ2-7; no firm D call. This CDR3 has 14 residues. Germline CDR1 MNHEY, CDR2 SVGAGI. Trimming took off 7 bases at V and 0 bases at J, with 13 bases between the two ends. CDR3 loop: CASIATWGSYEQYF. In DNA, the CDR3 is TGTGCCAGCATTGCAACCTGGGGCTCCTACGAGCAGTACTTC.

For this clone: One end of the junction fails to match germline, which may point to a read error. The rearrangement joins TRBV7-7 to TRBJ2-7; 8 nucleotides align to TRBD2. The CDR3 is made up of 14 amino acids. Germline CDR1 SSHAT, CDR2 FNYEAQ (reference sequence). As DNA, the CDR3 is TGTGCTAGCACCCCGGGGGGGGCTTTGGACGAGCAGTACTTC. This codes for CASTPGGALDEQYF.

The chain joins TRBV19 to TRBJ1-2; D might be TRBD1 (6 bases). V was pared by 4 bases and J by 5 bases, with 8 bases between. This CDR3 comprises 12 residues. Per the germline V gene, CDR1 is LNHDA and CDR2 is SQIVND (reference sequence). In nucleotides, the CDR3 is TGTGCCAGTAGTACCGGACAGTATGGCTACACCTTC. Amino acids: CASSTGQYGYTF.

This chain connects TRBV5-4 to TRBJ2-2, with 8 bases fitting TRBD1. The CDR3 spans 17 residues. V lost 4 bases and J lost 7; bases outside the gene matches: 15. Germline V lookup: CDR1 SGHNT, CDR2 YYREEE (reference sequence). CDR3 protein: CASSRGGQGAGNGELFF. In nucleotides, the CDR3 is TGTGCCAGCAGCCGCGGCGGGCAGGGGGCCGGAAACGGGGAGCTGTTTTTT.

This chain connects TRBV10-3 to TRBJ2-3, with unresolved D. This CDR3 has 11 amino acids. The V gene lost 2 bases and the J gene lost 10 bases, with 7 bases spanning the gap. Germline V gene data show CDR1 as ENHRY and CDR2 as SYGVKD. CDR3 sequence (DNA): TGTGCCATCAGTGAGCTTGCGGCGCAGTATTTT. Amino acids: CAISELAAQYF.

This clone showed up many times. Additional DNA sequences in this sample encode the identical CDR3. This chain joins TRBV5-4 and TRBJ2-5; D not certain. Germline CDR1 SGHNT, CDR2 YYREEE (reference sequence). V shed 0 bases and J shed 0 bases, with 3 bases lying between them. The CDR3 spans 13 residues. The CDR3 loop is CASSLGYQETQYF. DNA of the CDR3: TGTGCCAGCAGCTTGGGCTACCAAGAGACCCAGTACTTC.

This clone was counted once. J is TRBJ1-3 and V is TRBV19; D unresolved. Germline CDR1 and CDR2: LNHDA and SQIVND (reference sequence). The CDR3 has 13 amino acids. V lost 4 bases and J 0 bases, leaving 4 bases between the germline ends. CDR3 protein: CASSSGSGNTIYF. The CDR3 bases are TGTGCCAGTAGTAGCGGCTCTGGAAACACCATATATTTT.

This chain connects TRBV6-5 to TRBJ1-2; TRBD1 is a possible D gene (6 bases). With 6 bases removed from V and 7 bases from J, the gap between germline ends came to 12 bases. This CDR3 contains 12 residues. Germline V gene lookup returns CDR1 MNHEY and CDR2 SVGAGI. CDR3 region: CASSPNRVGYTF. CDR3 DNA sequence: TGTGCCAGCAGCCCTAACAGGGTTGGCTACACCTTC.

V and J are TRBV6-5 and TRBJ2-2; possibly TRBD2 for D (6 bases). Germline assignment: CDR1 MNHEY and CDR2 SVGAGI. CDR3 length equals 15 residues. Between the trimmed V and J ends, which lost 1 base and 5 bases, there was a span of 11 bases. CDR3 nucleotides: TGTGCCAGCAGTTACTTCGGGGGTCGGACCGGGGAGCTGTTTTTT. Its protein is CASSYFGGRTGELFF.

The chain uses TRBV4-1 and TRBJ1-3; TRBD1 might be the D (6 bases). The CDR3 has 16 residues. Germline-derived CDR1 and CDR2 are MGHRA and YSYEKL. Trimming left V 0 bases short and J 8 bases short, with 17 bases between. CDR3 residues: CASSQERGAFGHTIYF. CDR3 nucleotides: TGCGCCAGCAGCCAAGAAAGGGGGGCTTTCGGACACACCATATATTTT.